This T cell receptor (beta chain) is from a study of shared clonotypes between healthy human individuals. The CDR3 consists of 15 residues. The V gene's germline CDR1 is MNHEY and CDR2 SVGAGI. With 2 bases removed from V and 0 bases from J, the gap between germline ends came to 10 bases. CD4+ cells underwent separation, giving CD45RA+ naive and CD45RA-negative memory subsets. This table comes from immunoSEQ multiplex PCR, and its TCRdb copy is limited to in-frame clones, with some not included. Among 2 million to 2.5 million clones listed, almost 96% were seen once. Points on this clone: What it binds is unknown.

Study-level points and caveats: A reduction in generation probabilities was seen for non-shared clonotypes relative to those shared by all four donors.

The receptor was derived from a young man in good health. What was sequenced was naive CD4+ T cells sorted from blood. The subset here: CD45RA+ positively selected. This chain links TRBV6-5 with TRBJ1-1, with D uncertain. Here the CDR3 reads CASSYRNVVNTEAFF. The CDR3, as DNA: TGTGCCAGCAGTTACAGGAACGTCGTGAACACTGAAGCTTTCTTT.